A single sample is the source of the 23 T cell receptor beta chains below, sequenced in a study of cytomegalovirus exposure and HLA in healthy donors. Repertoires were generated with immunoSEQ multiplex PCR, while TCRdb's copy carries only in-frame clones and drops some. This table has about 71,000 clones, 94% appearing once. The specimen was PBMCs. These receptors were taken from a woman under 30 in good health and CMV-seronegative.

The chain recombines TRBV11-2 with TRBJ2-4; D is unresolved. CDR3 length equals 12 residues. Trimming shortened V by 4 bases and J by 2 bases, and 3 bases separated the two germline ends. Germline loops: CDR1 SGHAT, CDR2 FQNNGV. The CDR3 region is CASSYSKNIQYF. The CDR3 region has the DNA TGTGCCAGCAGCTACTCCAAAAACATTCAGTACTTC. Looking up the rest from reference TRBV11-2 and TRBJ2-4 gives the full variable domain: EAGVAQSPRYKIIEKRQSVAFWCNPISGHATLYWYQQILGQGPKLLIQFQNNGVVDDSQLPKDRFSAERLKGVDSTLKIQPAKLEDSAVYLCASSYSKNIQYFGAGTRLSVL.

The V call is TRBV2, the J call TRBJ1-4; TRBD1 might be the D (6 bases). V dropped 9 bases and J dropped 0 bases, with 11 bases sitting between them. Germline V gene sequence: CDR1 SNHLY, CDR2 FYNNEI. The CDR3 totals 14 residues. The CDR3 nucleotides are TGTGCCAGTCGAGGGACAACAACTAATGAAAAACTGTTTTTT. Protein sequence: CASRGTTTNEKLFF.

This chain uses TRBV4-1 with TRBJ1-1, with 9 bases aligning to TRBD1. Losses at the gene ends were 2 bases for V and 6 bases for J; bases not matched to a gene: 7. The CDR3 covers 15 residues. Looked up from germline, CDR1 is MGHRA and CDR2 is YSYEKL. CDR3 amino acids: CASSQLGQGGPEAFF. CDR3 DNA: TGCGCCAGCAGCCAATTGGGACAGGGCGGACCTGAAGCTTTCTTT.

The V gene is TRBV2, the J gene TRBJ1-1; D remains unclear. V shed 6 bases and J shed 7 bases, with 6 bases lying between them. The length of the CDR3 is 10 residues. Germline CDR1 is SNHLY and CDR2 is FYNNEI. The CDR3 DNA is TGTGCCAGCAGGCACAGTGAAGCTTTCTTT. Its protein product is CASRHSEAFF.

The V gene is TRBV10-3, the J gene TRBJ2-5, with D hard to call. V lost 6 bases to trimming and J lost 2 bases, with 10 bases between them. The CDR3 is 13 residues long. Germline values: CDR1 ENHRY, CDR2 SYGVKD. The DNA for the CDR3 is TGTGCCATCAGGGCGGCGGCGCAAGAGACCCAGTACTTC. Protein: CAIRAAAQETQYF.

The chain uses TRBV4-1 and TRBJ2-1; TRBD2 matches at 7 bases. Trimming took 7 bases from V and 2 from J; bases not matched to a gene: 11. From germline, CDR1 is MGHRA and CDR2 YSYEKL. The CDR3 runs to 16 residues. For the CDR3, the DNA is TGCGCCAGCACGACATCCGCCCGGGAGGCCTACAATGAGCAGTTCTTC. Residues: CASTTSAREAYNEQFF.

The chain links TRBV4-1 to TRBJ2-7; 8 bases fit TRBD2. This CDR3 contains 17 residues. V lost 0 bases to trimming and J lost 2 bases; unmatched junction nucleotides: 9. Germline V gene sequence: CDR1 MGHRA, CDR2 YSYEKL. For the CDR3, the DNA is TGCGCCAGCAGCCAAGATTCGGGAGGGGACTCCCCCTACGAGCAGTACTTC. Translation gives CASSQDSGGDSPYEQYF.

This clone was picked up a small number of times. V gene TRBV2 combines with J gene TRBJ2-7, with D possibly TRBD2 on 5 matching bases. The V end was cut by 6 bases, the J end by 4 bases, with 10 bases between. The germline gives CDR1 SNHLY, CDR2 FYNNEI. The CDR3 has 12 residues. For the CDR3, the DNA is TGTGCCAGCAGCGACCGGGGATACGAGCAGTACTTC. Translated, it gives CASSDRGYEQYF.

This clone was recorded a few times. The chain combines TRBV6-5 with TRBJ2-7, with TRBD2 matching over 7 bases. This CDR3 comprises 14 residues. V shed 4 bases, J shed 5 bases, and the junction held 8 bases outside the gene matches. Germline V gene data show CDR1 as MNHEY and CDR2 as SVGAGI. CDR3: CASSSGLETHEQYF. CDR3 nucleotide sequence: TGTGCCAGCAGTTCCGGACTAGAGACCCACGAGCAGTACTTC.

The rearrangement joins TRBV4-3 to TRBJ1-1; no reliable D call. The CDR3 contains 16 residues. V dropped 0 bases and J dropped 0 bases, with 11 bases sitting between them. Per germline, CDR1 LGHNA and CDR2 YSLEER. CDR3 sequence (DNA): TGCGCCAGCAGCCAAGATCTGGCAGTCATGAACACTGAAGCTTTCTTT. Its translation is CASSQDLAVMNTEAFF.

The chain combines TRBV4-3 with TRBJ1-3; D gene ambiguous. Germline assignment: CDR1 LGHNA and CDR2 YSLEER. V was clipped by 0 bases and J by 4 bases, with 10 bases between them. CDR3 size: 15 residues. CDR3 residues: CASSQDYRFGNTIYF. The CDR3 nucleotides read TGCGCCAGCAGCCAAGATTACAGATTCGGAAACACCATATATTTT.

The CDR3 DNA reads as TGTGCCAGCAGTCGACGCGGGCGGGAGGACTACGAGCAGTACTTC. Encoded protein: CASSRRGREDYEQYF. This chain connects TRBV6-9 to TRBJ2-7; the match to TRBD2 covers 8 bases. Trimming removed 5 bases from V and 3 bases from J; junction bases left unmatched: 9. The CDR3 sequence is 15 residues long. Germline assignment: CDR1 MNHGY and CDR2 SVAAGI.

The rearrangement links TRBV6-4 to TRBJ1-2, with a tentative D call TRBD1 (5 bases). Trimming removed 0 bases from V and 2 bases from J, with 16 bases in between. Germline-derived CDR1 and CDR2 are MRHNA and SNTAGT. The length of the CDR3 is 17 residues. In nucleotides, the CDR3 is TGTGCCAGCAGTGACTCGTTCCGCAGTGACAGAAACTATGGCTACACCTTC. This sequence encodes CASSDSFRSDRNYGYTF.

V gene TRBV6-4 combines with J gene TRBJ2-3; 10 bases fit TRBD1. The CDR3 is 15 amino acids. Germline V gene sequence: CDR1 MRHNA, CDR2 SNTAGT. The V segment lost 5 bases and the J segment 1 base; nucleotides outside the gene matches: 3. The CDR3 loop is CASSPGTGGTDTQYF. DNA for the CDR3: TGTGCCAGCAGTCCCGGGACAGGGGGCACAGATACGCAGTATTTT.

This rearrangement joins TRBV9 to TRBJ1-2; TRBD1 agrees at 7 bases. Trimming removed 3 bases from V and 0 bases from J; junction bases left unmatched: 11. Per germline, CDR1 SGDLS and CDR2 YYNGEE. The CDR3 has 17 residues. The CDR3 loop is CASSGRDRKYSNYGYTF. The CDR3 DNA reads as TGTGCCAGCAGCGGCCGGGACAGAAAATATTCTAACTATGGCTACACCTTC.

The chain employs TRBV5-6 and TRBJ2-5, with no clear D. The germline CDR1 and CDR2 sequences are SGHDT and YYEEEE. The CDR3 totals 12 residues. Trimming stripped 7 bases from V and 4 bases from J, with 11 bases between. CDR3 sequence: CASSGLAETQYF. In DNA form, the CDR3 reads TGTGCCAGCTCGGGTTTAGCAGAGACCCAGTACTTC.

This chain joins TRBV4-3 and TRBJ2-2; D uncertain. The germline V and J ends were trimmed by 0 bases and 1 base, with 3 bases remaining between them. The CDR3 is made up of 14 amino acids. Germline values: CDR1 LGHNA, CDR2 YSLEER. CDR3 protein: CASSQDMNTGELFF. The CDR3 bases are TGCGCCAGCAGCCAAGATATGAACACCGGGGAGCTGTTTTTT.

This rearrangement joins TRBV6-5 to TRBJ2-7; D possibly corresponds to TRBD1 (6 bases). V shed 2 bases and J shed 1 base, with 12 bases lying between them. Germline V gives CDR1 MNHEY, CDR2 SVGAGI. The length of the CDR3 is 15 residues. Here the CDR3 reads CASSYRDTPSYEQYF. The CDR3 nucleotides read TGTGCCAGCAGTTACCGGGACACGCCTTCCTACGAGCAGTACTTC.

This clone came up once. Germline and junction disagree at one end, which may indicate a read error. The CDR3 reads CASSPRGAPQEAQYF. The CDR3 nucleotides read TGTGCCAGCAGCCCGCGGGGGGCCCCACAAGAGGCCCAGTACTTC. V is TRBV7-6 and J is TRBJ2-5; 8 positions agree with TRBD2. The V gene's germline CDR1 is SGHVS and CDR2 FNYEAQ. CDR3 length equals 15 residues.

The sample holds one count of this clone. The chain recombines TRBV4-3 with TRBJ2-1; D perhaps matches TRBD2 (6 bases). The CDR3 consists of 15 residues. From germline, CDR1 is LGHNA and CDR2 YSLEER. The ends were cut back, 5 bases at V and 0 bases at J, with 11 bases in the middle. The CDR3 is CASSGGSSSYNEQFF. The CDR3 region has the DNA TGCGCCAGCAGCGGGGGGTCCAGCTCCTACAATGAGCAGTTCTTC.

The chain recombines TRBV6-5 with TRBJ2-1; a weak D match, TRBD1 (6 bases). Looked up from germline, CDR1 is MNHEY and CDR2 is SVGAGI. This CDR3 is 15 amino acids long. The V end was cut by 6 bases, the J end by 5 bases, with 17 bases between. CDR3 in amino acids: CASSQDSPGNNEQFF. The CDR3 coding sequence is TGTGCCAGCAGCCAGGACAGCCCTGGGAACAATGAGCAGTTCTTC.

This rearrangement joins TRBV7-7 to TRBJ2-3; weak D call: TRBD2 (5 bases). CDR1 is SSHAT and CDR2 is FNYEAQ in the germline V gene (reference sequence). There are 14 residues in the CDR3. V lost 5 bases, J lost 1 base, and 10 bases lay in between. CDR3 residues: CASSLGDGTDTQYF. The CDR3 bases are TGTGCCAGCAGCCTCGGGGATGGCACAGATACGCAGTATTTT.

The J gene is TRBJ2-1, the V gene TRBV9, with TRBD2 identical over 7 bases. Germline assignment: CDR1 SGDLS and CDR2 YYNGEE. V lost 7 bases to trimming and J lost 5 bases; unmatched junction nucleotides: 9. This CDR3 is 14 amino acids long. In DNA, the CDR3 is TGTGCCAGCTTCCTGGGGGGACTACACAATGAGCAGTTCTTC. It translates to CASFLGGLHNEQFF.